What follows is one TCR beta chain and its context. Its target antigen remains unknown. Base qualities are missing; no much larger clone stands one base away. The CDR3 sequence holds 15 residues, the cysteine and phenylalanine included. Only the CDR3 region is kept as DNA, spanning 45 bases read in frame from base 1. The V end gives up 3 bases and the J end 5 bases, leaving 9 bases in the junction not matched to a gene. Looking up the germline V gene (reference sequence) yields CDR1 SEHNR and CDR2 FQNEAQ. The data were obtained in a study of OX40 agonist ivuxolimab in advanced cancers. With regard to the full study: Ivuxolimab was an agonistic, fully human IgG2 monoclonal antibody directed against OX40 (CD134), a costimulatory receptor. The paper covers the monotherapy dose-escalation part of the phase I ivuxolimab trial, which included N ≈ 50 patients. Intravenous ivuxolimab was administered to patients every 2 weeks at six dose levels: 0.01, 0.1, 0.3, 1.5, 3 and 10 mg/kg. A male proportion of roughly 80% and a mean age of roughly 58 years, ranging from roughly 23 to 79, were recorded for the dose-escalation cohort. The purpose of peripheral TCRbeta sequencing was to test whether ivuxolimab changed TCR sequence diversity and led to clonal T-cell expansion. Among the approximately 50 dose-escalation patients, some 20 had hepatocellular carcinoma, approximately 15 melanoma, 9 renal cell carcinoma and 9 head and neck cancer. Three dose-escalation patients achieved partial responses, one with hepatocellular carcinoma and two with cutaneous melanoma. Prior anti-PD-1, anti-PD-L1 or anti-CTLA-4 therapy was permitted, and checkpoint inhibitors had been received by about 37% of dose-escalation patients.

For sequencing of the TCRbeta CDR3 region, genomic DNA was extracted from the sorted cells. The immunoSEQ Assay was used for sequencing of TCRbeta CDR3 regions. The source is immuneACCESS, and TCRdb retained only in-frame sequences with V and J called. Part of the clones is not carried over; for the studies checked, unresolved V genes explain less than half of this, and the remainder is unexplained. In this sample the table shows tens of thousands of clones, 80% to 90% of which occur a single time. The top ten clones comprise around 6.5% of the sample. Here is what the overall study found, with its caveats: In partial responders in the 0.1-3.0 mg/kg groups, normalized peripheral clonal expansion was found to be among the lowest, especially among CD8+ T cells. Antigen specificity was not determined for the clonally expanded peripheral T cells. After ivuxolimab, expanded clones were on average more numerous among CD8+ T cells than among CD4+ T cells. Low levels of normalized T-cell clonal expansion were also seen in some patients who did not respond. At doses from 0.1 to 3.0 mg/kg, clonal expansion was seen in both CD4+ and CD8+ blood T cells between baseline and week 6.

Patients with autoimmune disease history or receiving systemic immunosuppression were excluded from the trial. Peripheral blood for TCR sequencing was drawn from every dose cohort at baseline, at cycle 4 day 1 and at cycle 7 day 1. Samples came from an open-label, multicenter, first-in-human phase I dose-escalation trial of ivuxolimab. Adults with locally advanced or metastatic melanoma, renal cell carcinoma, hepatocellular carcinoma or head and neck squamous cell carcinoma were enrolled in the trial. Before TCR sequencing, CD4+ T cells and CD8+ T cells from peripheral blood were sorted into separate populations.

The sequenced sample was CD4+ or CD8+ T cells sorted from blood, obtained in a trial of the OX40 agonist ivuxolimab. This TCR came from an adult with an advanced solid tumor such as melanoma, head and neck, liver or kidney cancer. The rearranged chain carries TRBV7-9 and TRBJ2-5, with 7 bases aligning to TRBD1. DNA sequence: TGTGCCAGCAGCTTGGATAGGGGGCGGCTGGAGACCCAGTACTTC. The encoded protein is CASSLDRGRLETQYF.